This T cell receptor beta chain was identified in a study of shared clonotypes between healthy human individuals (dated by TCRdb to 2018 to 2021). For the wider study: Three men and a couple of women, aged 18 to 49 years, made up the cohort. For each donor, CD4 naive and CD4 memory were each run on three plates, CD8 naive on two plates, and CD8 memory on one plate. To estimate repertoire size and how much clonotype sharing occurs between individuals, the study deeply sequenced the blood TCR repertoires of about five healthy adults. To increase sequencing depth and limit assay-specific biases, different laboratories used diverse techniques to prepare libraries and sequence TCR repertoires. Per donor, leukapheresis produced somewhere between about 0.94 and 9 billion PBMCs.

What the work shows at the level of the full study, not this receptor alone: Sampling was limited to blood, and TCR repertoires in tissue likely differ from TCR repertoires in blood. Pairwise subsampling indicated that sequencing depth was expected to affect the degree of clonotype sharing among donors. The genetic and exposure-history diversity represented was limited by the small number of donors. Incomplete sequencing was indicated by rarefaction of sorted-subset datasets, despite the large sequencing depth. About 5% of naive CD4, 3.5% of naive CD8, 2.3% of memory CD4, and about 0.4% of memory CD8 clonotypes were shared across several donors. Compared with non-shared clonotypes, the clonotypes found in all four sorted-subset donors had higher generation probabilities. Naive subsets generally had larger estimated clonotype richness than memory subsets.

Including the terminal cysteine and phenylalanine, the CDR3 comprises 13 residues. Only CDR3 DNA remains: 39 bases, in frame from the first base. Trimming removed 5 bases from V and 7 bases from J, leaving 11 bases between the germline ends. The germline V gene gives CDR1 as MNHEY and CDR2 as SVGAGI. Using the deep immunoSEQ assay, multiplex PCR amplified TCR CDR3 regions from genomic DNA. Extracted genomic DNA from each cell subset was spread evenly across all wells of several immunoSEQ 96-well plates, with each plate serving as a replicate. For sorted subsets, approximately 210 ng of genomic DNA, equivalent to 25,000 to 35,000 T cell genomes, went into each replicate PCR. Purified libraries were quantified with a Qubit 3.0 fluorometer, sized on a Bioanalyzer 2100, and re-quantified with the KAPA Library Quantification kit. A separate single-read 150-cycle Illumina NextSeq 550 flow cell was used to sequence each immunoSEQ 96-well plate. The original pipeline was this. Because the immunoSEQ output held only junctional sequences and lacked quality scores, the filtering could not match the filtering applied to full-length reads. Sequences were annotated with PyIR, a Python wrapper for IgBLAST v1.9, using IMGT germline references to assign V/J genes and CDR3. Reads were removed for weak V/J assignments (E-value above 1e-6), missing CDR3, stop codons, out-of-frame junctions, or ambiguous translated residues. A V3J clonotype was defined by an identical inferred V gene, J gene, and CDR3 amino acid sequence. To compute the percentage overlap between repertoires, the number of shared unique clonotypes was divided by the size of the smaller repertoire. Three approaches were used to assess repertoire richness: RTK rarefaction, the Chao1 estimator, and Recon v2.1 estimates of unobserved clonotypes. OLGA was used to compute generation probabilities for all TCRbeta clonotypes that the gDNA method yielded from a handful of donors. Here the immuneACCESS table is served through TCRdb, limited to in-frame sequences with V and J called. Missing clones are a known gap in these copies; in checked studies unresolved V genes cover under half, and the rest lacks a known reason. V, J and clone size were drawn from that table, and D and trimming were deduced from the DNA. In this sample the table shows some 300,000 clones, less than 75% of which occur a single time. Of the sample, roughly 10% is held by the ten largest clones.

The donors were healthy, HIV-negative adults with no recently reported acute infections or vaccinations. Only Caucasian adults living in Nashville, Tennessee, USA were represented among the donors. CD4+ T cells were enriched by magnetic negative selection, after which naive cells were positively selected on CD45RA and the negative fraction was taken as the memory subset. Blood was collected by leukapheresis, and PBMCs were isolated by Ficoll-Histopaque density gradient centrifugation and then cryopreserved in liquid nitrogen vapor phase. Purity and quantity of every magnetically sorted T cell population were checked by analytical flow cytometry. From each sorted fraction, genomic DNA was isolated and quantified by UV absorbance on a Nanodrop 2000c. About this clone itself: It lacks a known antigen. No base quality values were provided; no much bigger clone lies one nucleotide off.

The V and J genes are TRBV6-5 and TRBJ1-4; the D gene lacks a confident call. The sample taken for sequencing was memory CD4+ T cells sorted from blood. According to the study, the label for this sample's cell subset or site signals: CD45RA-negative fraction. The TCR was taken from a man younger than 40 in good health. The CDR3 region has the sequence CASSPLSGEKLFF. The nucleotides read TGTGCCAGCAGTCCGCTATCAGGTGAAAAACTGTTTTTT.